These 18 T cell receptor beta chains share one sample of origin, sequenced in a study of human T cells and chemical hapten exposure. Time point specified: patch test 3, about 24 weeks after DPC sensitization. Treatment noted: therapeutic diphenylcyclopropenone sensitization with weekly scalp DPC. TCRdb ran MiXCR on the RACE reads and lists one entry per CDR3 protein. The sample yields under 130,000 distinct CDR3 sequences, under 40% seen once. The starting material was whole blood, obtained in connection with sensitization to the hapten diphenylcyclopropenone (DPC). Receptor source: a man between 40 and 49 years old with alopecia areata. Some clones in this sample may be carry-over from other donors' samples.

The chain combines TRBV28 with TRBJ1-5; 7 nucleotides agree with TRBD1. The germline V gene encodes CDR1 MDHEN and CDR2 SYDVKM. V lost 1 base and J lost 6; bases outside the gene matches: 6. The CDR3 covers 15 residues. CDR3: CASSLSQGGFQPQHF. In DNA, the CDR3 is TGTGCCAGCAGTTTATCTCAGGGGGGATTTCAGCCCCAGCATTTT.

V gene TRBV27 combines with J gene TRBJ1-2; D uncertain. The V end was cut by 6 bases, the J end by 5 bases, with 13 bases between. The CDR3 is made up of 13 amino acids. Germline V lookup: CDR1 MNHEY, CDR2 SMNVEV (reference sequence). The CDR3 region is CASSRLPVYGYTF. The DNA of the CDR3 is TGTGCCAGCAGCCGACTCCCCGTTTATGGCTACACCTTC.

The chain couples TRBV28 to TRBJ2-7, with D maybe TRBD2 (5 bases). V lost 5 bases, J lost 5 bases, and 16 bases lay in between. The germline gives CDR1 MDHEN, CDR2 SYDVKM. This CDR3 comprises 14 residues. CDR3 sequence (DNA): TGTGCCAGCAGTATTTGGATGCCGGAGGACGAGCAGTACGTC. This gives the protein CASSIWMPEDEQYV.

This clonotype turned up a few times. This chain joins TRBV24-1 and TRBJ2-3; 13 positions agree with TRBD2. The CDR3 totals 15 residues. Germline values: CDR1 KGHDR, CDR2 SFDVKD. V was pared by 4 bases and J by 4 bases, with 1 base of the junction left unmatched. Here the CDR3 DNA reads TGTGCCACCAGTGACGGGACTAGCGGGGCAGATACGCAGTATTTT. Translated, it gives CATSDGTSGADTQYF.

The chain carries TRBV10-3 and TRBJ2-7, with D perhaps assigned TRBD1 or TRBD2 (5 bases each). Trimming shortened V by 5 bases and J by 0 bases, and 14 bases separated the two germline ends. This CDR3 contains 15 residues. Germline V lookup: CDR1 ENHRY, CDR2 SYGVKD. The CDR3 loop reads CAISSPGASSYEQYV. In nucleotides, the CDR3 is TGTGCCATCAGTTCTCCCGGGGCGAGCTCCTACGAGCAGTACGTC.

The chain is built from TRBV25-1 and TRBJ2-1; no clear D. The CDR3 sequence is 16 residues long. Trimming removed 0 bases from V and 0 bases from J, with 9 bases in between. Germline CDR1 is MGHDK and CDR2 is SYGVNS. CDR3 amino acids: CASSEYAPSSYNEQFF. The CDR3 bases are TGTGCCAGCAGTGAATACGCACCAAGCTCCTACAATGAGCAGTTCTTC.

This chain joins TRBV4-3 and TRBJ1-3, with D possibly matching TRBD1 (6 bases). Trimming removed 1 base from V and 1 base from J, with 14 bases in between. CDR3 length: 17 residues. CDR1 is LGHNA, CDR2 YSLEER, per germline. CDR3 DNA sequence: TGCGCCAGCAGCCAAGGGGGCGGGGGCTATTCTGGAAACACCATATATTTT. It is translated as CASSQGGGGYSGNTIYF.

This clonotype has a single count. The chain is built from TRBV28 and TRBJ2-7, with 7 bases identical to TRBD1. Germline V gene data show CDR1 as MDHEN and CDR2 as SYDVKM. The CDR3 loop spans 14 amino acids. The trim removed 6 bases at V and 2 bases at J, leaving 7 bases unmatched. As DNA, the CDR3 is TGTGCCAGCAGAATCGGGACAGCCACCTACGAGCAGTACTTC. This encodes CASRIGTATYEQYF.

The V call is TRBV20-1, the J call TRBJ1-5; D uncertain. Trimming shortened V by 4 bases and J by 5 bases, and 15 bases separated the two germline ends. There are 14 residues in the CDR3. The germline V gene encodes CDR1 DFQATT and CDR2 SNEGSKA (reference sequence). This CDR3 is CSATGNRDHQPQHF. CDR3 DNA: TGCAGTGCTACCGGCAACAGAGACCATCAGCCCCAGCATTTT.

This clonotype was picked up a small number of times. The V call is TRBV20-1, the J call TRBJ1-1; no firm D call. The CDR3 extends over 12 amino acids. V was clipped by 3 bases and J by 3 bases, with 8 bases between them. Per germline, CDR1 DFQATT and CDR2 SNEGSKA (reference sequence). CDR3 bases: TGCAGTGCTAGTCGTGGAGACACTGAAGCTTTCTTT. Its translation is CSASRGDTEAFF.

V gene TRBV6-1 combines with J gene TRBJ1-5; no clear D. This CDR3 is 13 amino acids long. V was shortened by 4 bases and J by 4 bases, with 8 bases between the two germline ends. Germline V gives CDR1 MNHNS, CDR2 SASEGT. CDR3 in amino acids: CASSVMNNQPQHF. CDR3 coding DNA: TGTGCCAGCAGTGTAATGAATAATCAGCCCCAGCATTTT.

This clonotype was seen more than once but under ten times. V and J are TRBV10-3 and TRBJ2-7, with 10 bases that match TRBD2. Looked up from germline, CDR1 is ENHRY and CDR2 is SYGVKD. There are 14 residues in the CDR3. With V trimmed by 6 bases and J by 3 bases, 5 bases remained unmatched. The CDR3 here is CAISGTSGVYEQYV. CDR3 DNA: TGTGCCATCAGCGGAACTAGCGGGGTCTACGAGCAGTACGTC.

This clonotype was seen only a few times. The rearrangement joins TRBV28 to TRBJ2-3; TRBD1 aligns across 11 bases. CDR3 length: 19 amino acids. Germline V gene data show CDR1 as MDHEN and CDR2 as SYDVKM. The junction had 15 bases not matched to a gene; V was cut back by 5 bases and J by 2 bases. As DNA, the CDR3 is TGTGCCAGCAGTGAATCCGGGACAGGGGGTTTTTCCTCCACAGATACGCAGTATTTT. Amino acid sequence: CASSESGTGGFSSTDTQYF.

This clonotype has more than one count but fewer than ten. The V call is TRBV7-6, the J call TRBJ2-7; 11 nucleotides match TRBD1. V shed 5 bases and J 2 bases; nucleotides not matched to a gene: 5. This CDR3 is 15 amino acids long. Germline CDR1 SGHVS, CDR2 FNYEAQ. The CDR3 here is CASSPGTGGPYEQYF. CDR3 DNA sequence: TGTGCCAGCAGCCCCGGGACAGGGGGTCCCTACGAGCAGTACTTC.

The sample holds a few counts of this clonotype. The DNA for the CDR3 is TGTGCCTGGAGTGTCCCACCTCCCGGGGCCAACGTCCTGACTTTC. This encodes CAWSVPPPGANVLTF. V gene TRBV30 combines with J gene TRBJ2-6, with D unclear. The CDR3 extends over 15 amino acids. Looked up from germline, CDR1 is GTSNPN and CDR2 is SVGIG (reference sequence). V was trimmed by 0 bases and J by 4 bases, leaving 10 bases between them. Full variable domain (missing parts from reference TRBV30 and TRBJ2-6): SQTIHQWPATLVQPVGSPLSLECTVEGTSNPNLYWYRQAAGRGLQLLFYSVGIGQISSEVPQNLSASRPQDRQFILSSKKLLLSDSGFYLCAWSVPPPGANVLTFGAGSRLTVL.

The chain recombines TRBV29-1 with TRBJ2-7; 10 bases line up with TRBD2. Germline V gives CDR1 SQVTM, CDR2 ANQGSEA. The CDR3 totals 13 residues. V was pared by 3 bases and J by 5 bases, with 4 bases of the junction left unmatched. The CDR3 sequence: CSVDSSGSHEQYF. CDR3 bases: TGCAGCGTTGACTCTAGCGGGAGCCACGAGCAGTACTTC.

This rearrangement joins TRBV5-1 to TRBJ2-3, with D unclear. This CDR3 spans 16 amino acids. Trimming took 4 bases from V and 3 from J, leaving 18 bases between them. The germline gives CDR1 SGHRS, CDR2 YFSETQ. DNA of the CDR3: TGCGCCAGCAGCCCGGTGTATGCCGGCGGAACAGATACGCAGTATTTT. As protein: CASSPVYAGGTDTQYF.

The chain has TRBV6-2 or TRBV6-3 and TRBJ2-7; no firm D call. V dropped 0 bases and J dropped 1 base, with 4 bases sitting between them. The CDR3 has 13 amino acids. Per germline, CDR1 MNHEY and CDR2 SVGEGT. The CDR3 here is CASSYSGSYEQYV. For the CDR3, the DNA is TGTGCCAGCAGTTACTCAGGATCCTACGAGCAGTACGTC.